The sequence of this T cell receptor beta chain was determined in a study of blood T cell repertoires in COVID-19. Across the whole study: COVID-19 samples from acute and convalescent phases originated in the United States, Italy and Spain. The cDNA or gDNA used as material had been derived from T cells, B-cell-depleted T cells, or PBMCs.

V was pared by 6 bases and J by 5 bases, with 5 bases of the junction left unmatched. The length of the CDR3 is 14 residues. Germline CDR1 is SGHNT and CDR2 is YYREEE (reference sequence). Original handling: Amplified reference gene primers provided the basis for estimating nucleated cell counts. Sequencing used immunoSEQ multiplex PCR; TCRdb keeps in-frame clones, though not all of them. That table is the source of V, J and clone size, and D and trimming were worked out from the DNA. The sample shows 120,000 or so clones, 82% of them seen only once. The gene calls are TRBV5-4 and TRBJ2-3, with 11 nucleotides matching TRBD2. This TCR was sampled from a woman aged 70-85 years with acute or convalescent COVID-19. Input material: peripheral blood. Written as DNA, the CDR3 is TGTGCCAGCACCGAACTAGCGGGGGTAGATACGCAGTATTTT. Amino acids: CASTELAGVDTQYF. The entire variable domain, with the rest obtained from reference TRBV5-4 and TRBJ2-3, is as follows: ETGVTQSPTHLIKTRGQQVTLRCSSQSGHNTVSWYQQALGQGPQFIFQYYREEENGRGNFPPRFSGLQFPNYSSELNVNALELDDSALYLCASTELAGVDTQYFGPGTRLTVL.